What follows are 23 T cell receptor beta chains derived from one specimen sequenced in a study of identical twins. Via MiXCR, TCRdb re-called the 5' RACE reads, giving one row per CDR3 protein. Of 600,000 to 850,000 distinct CDR3 sequences in the sample, about 20% were seen once. These records were also assigned to another study, of T cells expressing NK-cell markers.

The sequenced material came from PBMCs. Source of these receptors: a woman in her late teens or twenties in good health.

The V gene is TRBV4-3, the J gene TRBJ2-1, with 9 bases identical to TRBD2. CDR1 LGHNA and CDR2 YSLEER come from the germline V gene. The trim removed 5 bases at V and 7 bases at J, leaving 12 bases unmatched. The CDR3 length is 16 residues. The CDR3 reads CASSIQSGLALNEQFF. The CDR3 DNA sequence: TGCGCCAGCAGCATTCAGTCAGGACTAGCGCTAAATGAGCAGTTCTTC.

The V call is TRBV20-1, the J call TRBJ2-5; TRBD1 aligns across 7 bases. The ends lost 5 bases at V and 4 bases at J; junction bases unmatched: 7. The CDR3 consists of 13 residues. The germline V gene encodes CDR1 DFQATT and CDR2 SNEGSKA (reference sequence). CDR3: CSAWGQPTETQYF. Here the CDR3 DNA reads TGCAGTGCTTGGGGACAGCCTACAGAGACCCAGTACTTC.

This chain links TRBV6-1 with TRBJ2-1, with a possible D match to TRBD2 (6 bases). Deletions cut 8 bases from V and 12 bases from J, with 26 bases between. The CDR3 length is 15 residues. Germline loops: CDR1 MNHNS, CDR2 SASEGT. CDR3 sequence: CASGTGTYVPEGQFF. In nucleotides, the CDR3 is TGTGCCAGCGGGACCGGGACTTATGTCCCTGAGGGGCAGTTCTTC.

The chain links TRBV12-3 or TRBV12-4 to TRBJ2-5; the match to TRBD2 covers 12 bases. CDR3 length: 15 residues. The V and J ends lost 6 bases and 3 bases, in that order; junction bases with no gene match: 5. CDR3 sequence (DNA): TGTGCCAGCAGGCCGCGACTAGCGGGAGAAGAGACCCAGTACTTC. Translated, it gives CASRPRLAGEETQYF.

The chain employs TRBV5-1 and TRBJ2-1; 8 nucleotides match TRBD1. V was clipped by 2 bases and J by 9 bases; unmatched bases: 4. The CDR3 is 13 residues long. Per germline, CDR1 SGHRS and CDR2 YFSETQ. The CDR3 region has the DNA TGCGCCAGCAGCTTTGAAGACAGGGGTGAGCAGTTCTTC. Translation: CASSFEDRGEQFF.

The gene calls are TRBV7-9 and TRBJ1-6; no clear D gene. Germline V gene data show CDR1 as SEHNR and CDR2 as FQNEAQ (reference sequence). The CDR3 length is 15 residues. V was cut by 4 bases and J by 4 bases, with 11 bases left in between. CDR3 protein: CASSSETVYNSPLHF. The CDR3 region has the DNA TGTGCCAGCAGCTCCGAGACGGTTTATAATTCACCCCTCCACTTT.

The rearrangement links TRBV20-1 to TRBJ2-4; 13 nucleotides line up with TRBD2. Germline trimming cut 5 bases from V and 6 bases from J; bases unmatched to any gene: 7. CDR3 length: 15 residues. In germline, CDR1 is DFQATT, CDR2 SNEGSKA (reference sequence). The CDR3 DNA follows: TGCAGTGCTGGTGGACTAGCGGGGGTCGGAAACATTCAGTACTTC. The encoded protein is CSAGGLAGVGNIQYF.

This clonotype was detected ten times or more. V and J are TRBV20-1 and TRBJ2-4; perhaps TRBD1 as D (6 bases). Germline CDR1 is DFQATT and CDR2 is SNEGSKA (reference sequence). Trimming pared 3 bases from V and 0 bases from J, leaving 12 bases between. This CDR3 comprises 15 residues. The CDR3 DNA reads TGCAGTGCTAGGGACAGCAAAGTAGCCAAAAACATTCAGTACTTC. As protein: CSARDSKVAKNIQYF.

This chain uses TRBV5-6 with TRBJ2-2; D call uncertain. This CDR3 region has 15 residues. The V end lost 3 bases, the J end lost 4 bases, and 13 bases lay between the germline ends. Germline loops: CDR1 SGHDT, CDR2 YYEEEE. The DNA of the CDR3 is TGTGCCAGCAGCTGGAGTAGAGGTTTCACCGGGGAGCTGTTTTTT. Amino acids: CASSWSRGFTGELFF. The variable domain in full, with the rest retrieved from reference TRBV5-6 and TRBJ2-2, is DAGVTQSPTHLIKTRGQQVTLRCSPKSGHDTVSWYQQALGQGPQFIFQYYEEEERQRGNFPDRFSGHQFPNYSSELNVNALLLGDSALYLCASSWSRGFTGELFFGEGSRLTVL.

J is TRBJ2-1 and V is TRBV7-2; TRBD2 matches 10 bases. Germline values: CDR1 SGHTA, CDR2 FQGNSA. The V and J ends lost 1 base and 10 bases, in that order; junction bases with no gene match: 4. The CDR3 consists of 14 residues. The CDR3 region is CASSLVSSGREQFF. CDR3 bases: TGTGCCAGCAGCTTAGTGAGTAGCGGGAGGGAGCAGTTCTTC.

The chain recombines TRBV5-1 with TRBJ2-6; no firm D call. V dropped 0 bases and J dropped 0 bases, with 7 bases sitting between them. The germline CDR1 and CDR2 sequences are SGHRS and YFSETQ. This CDR3 region has 16 residues. DNA for the CDR3: TGCGCCAGCAGCTTGGACAGAATCTCTGGGGCCAACGTCCTGACTTTC. Amino acid sequence: CASSLDRISGANVLTF.

The genes are TRBV7-6 and TRBJ2-3; no clear D. The germline gives CDR1 SGHVS, CDR2 FNYEAQ. V lost 2 bases and J 2 bases, leaving 11 bases between the germline ends. The length of the CDR3 is 15 residues. CDR3 protein: CASSLYDRHTDTQYF. CDR3 in DNA: TGTGCCAGCAGCTTATACGACCGGCACACAGATACGCAGTATTTT.

This clonotype was counted only a few times. The V gene is TRBV7-9, the J gene TRBJ2-7, with 9 bases that match TRBD1. J gave up 7 bases and V 5 bases, and 12 bases lay outside the gene matches. In germline, CDR1 is SEHNR, CDR2 FQNEAQ (reference sequence). The CDR3 totals 15 residues. The CDR3 loop is CASSSSVQGAGEQYF. CDR3 DNA sequence: TGTGCCAGCAGCAGTAGTGTACAGGGGGCGGGGGAGCAGTACTTC.

This clonotype was detected only a few times. This sequence joins TRBV12-3 or TRBV12-4 and TRBJ1-5, with 11 positions matching TRBD1. There are 14 residues in the CDR3. Trimming at V came to 3 bases and at J to 7 bases, leaving 2 bases not matched to a gene. The CDR3 bases are TGTGCCAGCAGTTTCCGGACAGGGGGCCAGCCCCAGCATTTT. Encoded protein: CASSFRTGGQPQHF.

This rearrangement joins TRBV11-3 to TRBJ1-2, with D maybe TRBD1 (6 bases). Trimming cost V 3 bases and J 5 bases, with 10 bases left between them. Germline V gene sequence: CDR1 SGHNT, CDR2 YENEEA. The CDR3 consists of 13 residues. The CDR3 loop reads CASSFDRRYGYTF. The CDR3 DNA sequence: TGTGCCAGCAGCTTCGACAGGAGATATGGCTACACCTTC.

This clonotype has more than one count but fewer than ten. J is TRBJ2-1 and V is TRBV20-1; TRBD2 is a possible D gene (5 bases). Germline loops: CDR1 DFQATT, CDR2 SNEGSKA (reference sequence). V lost 7 bases, J lost 12 bases, and 13 bases lay in between. The CDR3 covers 10 residues. CDR3 sequence (DNA): TGCAGTGTCCTAGGGAGCGGGCAGTTCTTC. Encoded protein: CSVLGSGQFF.

CDR3 in amino acids: CASSPPLPAGANVLTF. Here the CDR3 DNA reads TGTGCCAGCTCACCCCCACTTCCTGCTGGGGCCAACGTCCTGACTTTC. The chain couples TRBV18 to TRBJ2-6; D is ambiguous. Trimming took 3 bases from V and 2 from J, leaving 11 bases between them. The V gene's germline CDR1 is KGHSH and CDR2 LQKENI. The CDR3 covers 16 residues.

This clonotype came up a few times. The CDR3 region is CASSQVTGTYLAGGAQYF. In DNA, the CDR3 is TGCGCCAGCAGCCAAGTTACCGGGACATATCTAGCAGGGGGCGCGCAGTATTTT. J is TRBJ2-3 and V is TRBV4-3; 8 bases are shared with TRBD1. This CDR3 has 18 amino acids. Germline-derived CDR1 and CDR2 are LGHNA and YSLEER. Trimming cost V 1 base and J 10 bases; bases outside gene matches: 19.

The genes are TRBV20-1 and TRBJ2-3; TRBD2 is a possible D gene (5 bases). The CDR3 is made up of 14 amino acids. The germline V gene has CDR1 DFQATT and CDR2 SNEGSKA (reference sequence). The ends were cut back, 5 bases at V and 4 bases at J, with 16 bases in the middle. The CDR3 sequence is CSADPPSGSDTQYF. The CDR3, as DNA: TGCAGTGCTGACCCCCCGAGCGGCTCAGATACGCAGTATTTT.

The genes are TRBV5-1 and TRBJ2-5; 13 bases are a match to TRBD2. This CDR3 has 16 amino acids. The germline gives CDR1 SGHRS, CDR2 YFSETQ. V trimming: 0 bases; J trimming: 4 bases; junction bases outside the gene matches: 3. The CDR3 is CASSLAGLAGTETQYF. CDR3 sequence (DNA): TGCGCCAGCAGCTTGGCGGGACTAGCGGGGACAGAGACCCAGTACTTC.

The gene calls are TRBV7-7 and TRBJ2-2; 9 positions agree with TRBD2. The CDR3 has 15 residues. Losses at the gene ends were 4 bases for V and 6 bases for J; bases not matched to a gene: 6. Germline CDR1 is SSHAT and CDR2 is FNYEAQ (reference sequence). CDR3 residues: CASSSLAGPSGELFF. DNA of the CDR3: TGTGCCAGCAGCTCCCTAGCGGGACCCTCCGGGGAGCTGTTTTTT.

J is TRBJ2-4 and V is TRBV20-1; D ambiguous. Trimming cost V 6 bases and J 6 bases, with 15 bases left between them. Germline values: CDR1 DFQATT, CDR2 SNEGSKA (reference sequence). This CDR3 has 13 residues. As DNA, the CDR3 is TGCAGTGCCCTCCCCCGCCACTTAAACATTCAGTACTTC. Translated: CSALPRHLNIQYF.

This clonotype has a handful of counts. This chain connects TRBV6-6 to TRBJ1-1; D gene ambiguous. There are 13 residues in the CDR3. Germline CDR1 is MNHNY and CDR2 is SVGAGI (reference sequence). Trimming left V 6 bases short and J 7 bases short, with 15 bases between. CDR3 sequence: CASSPPLGHEAFF. The CDR3, as DNA: TGTGCCAGCAGCCCCCCTCTGGGTCATGAAGCTTTCTTT.